This TCR beta chain was profiled in a study of T cell responses to AZD1222 COVID-19 vaccine. Study-wide results and caveats: Only five or six people who got AZD1222 tested seropositive at baseline. Clonal diversity may have been underestimated in mostly white British donors.

Some clones are missing from TCRdb's copy, which holds only in-frame ones; the method was immunoSEQ multiplex PCR. The sample contains roughly 93,000 clones, 85% to 90% of which appear only once. Remarks on this clone: Antigen: not known.

CDR1 and CDR2 (germline): SGDLS, YYNGEE. The V gene end was trimmed by 8 bases and the J gene end by 6 bases; junction bases not matched to a gene: 10. This CDR3 contains 16 residues. The material was peripheral blood, obtained on day 0 of AZD1222 vaccination. The TCR comes from an adult in good health. The chain recombines TRBV9 with TRBJ2-1; 14 positions match TRBD2. The CDR3 DNA reads TGTGCCAGTACGACTAGCGGGAGGGAATCCCTCAATGAGCAGTTCTTC. Translated, it gives CASTTSGRESLNEQFF.